The rows below give T cell receptor beta chains drawn from one sample of a study of control samples from healthy donors and cancer patients. Profiled with immunoSEQ multiplex PCR; TCRdb holds only in-frame clones, not every one. In the table there are over 40,000 clones, around nine tenths of which are singletons. The sequencing sample was made of PBMCs. These TCRs come from a middle-aged man with head and neck cancer. Both conserved end residues are trimmed from each CDR3.

v_call	j_call	cdr3_aa
TRBV7-6	TRBJ2-2	ASSLEGGNTGELF
TRBV5-5	TRBJ1-6	ASSFLNDGAGDNSPLH
TRBV6-5	TRBJ2-3	ASSDRQSTDTQY
TRBV4-3	TRBJ1-6	ASSRTTGVPNSPLH
TRBV4-1	TRBJ1-5	ASSQEWTGQNNQPQH
TRBV5-1	TRBJ2-7	ASSFGLWAGTSGSAYEQY
TRBV5-1	TRBJ2-1	ASSLGQGGNNEQF
TRBV6-2/TRBV6-3	TRBJ1-5	ASSQGGRPQH
TRBV6-7	TRBJ2-1	ASSYRKNGVYNEQF
TRBV28	TRBJ1-1	ASSFIGDTNTEAF
TRBV7-7	TRBJ1-5	ASSNKGFRGNQPQH
TRBV6-5	TRBJ2-5	ASRLAGAQETQY
TRBV30	TRBJ2-1	AWSVGGRGAYNEQF
TRBV3-1/TRBV3-2	TRBJ2-7	ASSQDGGLVQEQY
TRBV5-5	TRBJ2-6	ASSPERGSGANVLT
TRBV5-4	TRBJ2-3	ASSLARGGRTTDTQY
TRBV9	TRBJ1-1	ASSVVSEIEAF
TRBV9	TRBJ2-5	ASSVVGTGGETQY
TRBV19	TRBJ2-5	ASSMDGGRQETQY
TRBV5-1	TRBJ2-7	ASSLRQGHEQY
TRBV7-3	TRBJ2-3	ASSLSGDPGTDTQY
TRBV6-5	TRBJ1-1	ASSQGALGAF
TRBV7-2	TRBJ2-7	ASSFLAGETYEQY
TRBV5-1	TRBJ2-7	ASSLGVGSHEQY
TRBV27	TRBJ1-2	ASSLYGRGGYGYT
TRBV10-3	TRBJ1-5	AISRQEGNQPQH
TRBV5-1	TRBJ1-4	ASSLVRAGEKLF
TRBV10-1	TRBJ1-1	ASSEARDRLTEAF
TRBV2	TRBJ2-5	ASSRQLYQETQY
TRBV5-8	TRBJ2-3	PSNQEDTQY
TRBV11-3	TRBJ2-6	ASSLGVGLGANVLT
TRBV5-4	TRBJ2-5	ASSQGTGVGETQY
TRBV15	TRBJ2-7	ATLTPGYSHTSYEQY
TRBV19	TRBJ1-6	ASSQGVDSPLH
TRBV19	TRBJ1-4	ASRVGVWIKPNEKLF
TRBV7-2	TRBJ2-3	ASTSRGSTDTQY
TRBV6-5	TRBJ2-1	ASTRTVDGAEQF
TRBV7-7	TRBJ2-1	ASSPTARSSYNEQF
TRBV3-1/TRBV3-2	TRBJ2-5	ASSLTTSPRGVETQY
TRBV23-1	TRBJ1-6	ASSRSLSSYNSPLH
TRBV18	TRBJ1-4	ASSPPSSGTSEKLF
TRBV11-2	TRBJ2-3	ASSLEKGLGLDTQY
TRBV6-1	TRBJ1-6	ASSEASGASSPLH
TRBV5-1	TRBJ1-2	ASSFLGAGTGGIRNYGYT
TRBV9	TRBJ2-1	ASSPLGGGLSNEQF
TRBV12-3/TRBV12-4	TRBJ2-3	ASSGDQATQY